Sequencing of this TCR beta chain was carried out in a study of cytomegalovirus exposure and HLA in healthy donors (dated by TCRdb to about 2017). For the study in its entirety: According to an earlier analysis of a few hundred of the donors, 150 million to 200 million T cells yielded 90 million to 130 million unique TCR beta sequences and more than 250 Gb of sequence data. Of the roughly 410 genotyped donors, approximately 81% were placed in the genetic ancestry cluster associated with self-reported Caucasian donors. Rather than using new phenotypic data, the later analysis identified candidate immune exposures from TCR beta sequences and from how often those sequences occurred across donors. The study combined high-throughput TCR immunosequencing, statistical association of individual TCRs with disease status, and machine learning to predict cytomegalovirus infection status. An early release covering 550 to 700 HLA-typed donors comprised roughly 300 gigabases of sequencing data and 65 million to 100 million unique TCR sequences. Class I and class II HLA loci were covered by the typing at four-digit resolution. A few DR-DQ haplotypes were treated as single units for association and clustering because of strong linkage in the cohort. A later genetic analysis took genome-wide SNP genotypes for about three fifths of the 666 donors and used that subset as a discovery cohort. Using immunosequencing, the study profiled T cell repertoires from 640 or so subjects and related those repertoires to cytomegalovirus serostatus. All discovery cohort repertoires had been generated using a single sequencing platform. The number of typed donors differed by locus: 629-630 for A, B, C, DRB1 and DQB1; 500 to 550 for DQA1; around 610 for DPA1; and around 470 for DPB1. Along with the approximately 620-subject first cohort, a separate validation cohort of over 90 different subjects was used. To decide whether each TCR beta V gene segment behaved as functional or pseudogenic, an earlier analysis of over 500 of the donors relied on high-throughput TCR beta sequencing. The study was designed to test whether signatures of past pathogen exposure could be identified by cataloging public T cell receptors. Donor age, sex, ethnicity and CMV serostatus were compiled alongside the repertoire data. Among 398 genotyped donors of the cohort, an average of around 220,000 unique TCR beta nucleotide sequences was sequenced per donor, of which about 18% were non-productive. A later analysis re-examined previously published TCR beta repertoires from 600 to 700 donors and added high-resolution HLA genotyping to investigate patterns of TCR occurrence. Overall study outcomes, separate from this receptor: V-gene and J-gene trimming of TCR beta chains was associated with a missense DCLRE1C variant in a later genetic analysis, and the association was replicated in an independent cohort. A cluster of highly shared sequence variants was judged likely to represent a technical artifact of the sequencing pipeline. Broadly in line with IMGT annotations, most TCR beta V segments showed up in productive rearrangements about 87% or about 30% of the time in an earlier analysis of 450 to 750 of the donors. Sequencing depth was assumed to be roughly uniform across donors in the presence/absence analyses, though that assumption may not hold. Specific HLA alleles were associated with about 17,000 TCR beta sequences at a false discovery rate of 0.05 in a later analysis. The authors suggested that the approach could potentially be generalized to other disease states and immunological phenotypes. Linkage disequilibrium might explain the correlated functional status among segregating V segments, but an unknown experimental factor could not be ruled out. A further reported finding was that TCR beta sequences accurately predicted the HLA-A and HLA-B alleles for most subjects in the first cohort. CMV serostatus was the only immune exposure information available for the cohort. According to a later analysis, most CMV-associated TCR beta chains appeared to be HLA-restricted, and the HLA associations seemed to be driven largely by CMV exposure. Because counts were too low, roughly 16 rarely observed V segments, including chromosome 9 orphons, were left out of the earlier analysis of roughly 600 of the donors. According to a later genetic analysis, donors in an Asian-associated ancestry cluster had fewer N-insertions in productive TCRs than the approximately 670-donor mean. Because some donors lacked HLA typing at each locus, the association tests relied only on the typed subset. Three of the identified cytomegalovirus-associated TCR beta chains were confirmed in vitro to be specific for cytomegalovirus antigens. Most TCR sequences were observed very rarely across donors, whereas some public TCRs were present in many individuals. The classifier was reported to diagnose cytomegalovirus status with high specificity and sensitivity in both the original and validation cohorts. In a later analysis, TCR association rates were found to vary across HLA loci, with the most associated TCRs seen for DRB1 alleles and the fewest for HLA-C alleles. Some IMGT-functional V segments, including TRBV6-2 and TRBV6-3, could not be told apart with the 87-base-pair reads, so those segments were excluded. Compared with equally common non-associated chains, HLA-associated TCR beta chains in a later analysis were more clonally expanded and had lower generation probabilities. A later analysis reported that several top co-occurrence clusters appeared linked to parvovirus B19, influenza, CMV and Epstein-Barr virus. The study listed 164 TCR beta chains as associated with cytomegalovirus. When HLA alleles, especially DR and DQ, strongly co-occurred, attributing TCR associations to individual alleles was difficult. This cohort had only TCR beta chains sequenced, and the lack of alpha or paired-chain data limited which features could be detected.

In regard to this clone: Its antigen is still unknown. Within one base of it there is no much larger clone, and no base qualities were kept.

The cohort was made up of approximately 670 healthy bone marrow donors. At the time of sampling, all cohort members were nominally healthy, though unrecorded immune exposures were likely present. The donor was CMV seropositive and belonged to the group of around 300 seropositive cohort members. A peripheral blood sample was provided by each donor, and peripheral blood mononuclear cells were used for TCR beta sequencing. Genomic DNA extraction from the blood cell samples was performed with the Qiagen DNeasy Blood Extraction Kit. The library came from the immunoSEQ multiplex PCR assay. For the multiplex PCR, a mixture combining 60 forward primers for TCR Vbeta segments and 13 reverse primers for TCR Jbeta segments was used. Amplification of the CDR3 region of rearranged TCR beta genes was performed with a multiplex PCR assay on genomic DNA. The Illumina HiSeq System was used to sequence the amplified TCR beta libraries as 87-base-pair reads. From the authors' description of their analysis: Across the 700 or so repertoires, a later analysis counted approximately 75 million unique TCR beta chains, 8.5 million to 12 million of which were shared by at least two donors. Raw reads were error-corrected and collapsed into unique sequences by a nearest-neighbor algorithm in which closely related sequences were merged to remove PCR and sequencing errors. CDR3 sequences were aligned to IMGT reference sequences to assign V, D and J gene segments. For a sequence to be retained, a match of at least six nucleotides was required to both a V gene segment and a J gene segment. Rearrangements were classified as productive when the CDR3 lacked stop codons and remained in frame with V and J, and all other rearrangements were classified as non-productive. CDR3 was defined according to IMGT convention as the region running from the second conserved V-encoded cysteine to the conserved J-encoded phenylalanine. Sequences without an unambiguous match to a single V gene segment were excluded from the earlier analysis of 450 to 750 of the donors. An earlier analysis of a few hundred of the donors called V segments functional above 56.7% productive rearrangements and segregating when the between-donor standard deviation exceeded 5%. A statistical classification framework was built for diagnosing cytomegalovirus status from the catalog of TCR beta chain sequences. A later analysis assigned V and J genes by comparing TCR nucleotide sequences with IMGT/GENE-DB human TR gene sequences. The TCRdist pipeline was used in a later analysis to assign CDR3 sequences and most-parsimonious VDJ recombination scenarios. In a later analysis, each TCR beta chain was defined by its CDR3 amino acid sequence together with its V-gene family, and reads without a unique V-gene family were excluded. In a later analysis, some 600 highly shared, low-generation-probability nucleotide sequences were removed to address suspected cross-contamination and a sequencing artifact. For each public chain, a later analysis derived a clonal expansion index from normalized ranks of inferred template counts within each repertoire. Generation probabilities in a later analysis came from a VDJ recombination model fitted to out-of-frame rearrangements, and those results were checked against IGoR. A later analysis scored TCR-TCR, TCR-HLA and TCR-CMV co-occurrence with hypergeometric tests, applying a repertoire-size bias correction to TCR pairs. False discovery rates were estimated in a later analysis by permuting HLA or CMV assignments 20 times. In a later analysis, co-occurring TCRs were grouped using DBSCAN, and TCRdist sequence similarity was added for clustering within HLA-allele-positive subsets. For co-occurrence clustering, repertoires with fewer than 30,000 or more than 120,000 public chains were excluded, along with five or six repertoires with anomalous nucleotide sharing. In its TCRdb copy, this immuneACCESS table keeps in-frame sequences only and misses some clones. Where compared with another copy, unresolved V genes explain less than half of these, and the others have no known cause. The DNA was the basis for D and trimming; V, J and clone size are from that table. Present in this sample are fewer than 250,000 clones, roughly 80% of which were seen just once. Jointly, the top ten make up around 0.42% of the sample.

Trimming leaves V shorter by 4 bases and J shorter by 1 base, with the junction holding 8 bases beyond the gene matches. CDR1 MDHEN and CDR2 SYDVKM were looked up in the germline V gene. The cysteine opens and the phenylalanine closes a CDR3 of 18 amino acids. Only the CDR3 portion is preserved as DNA: 54 bases, with reading frame beginning at the first base. The TCR originated in a male donor in good health and CMV-seropositive. The sequence is built from TRBV28 and TRBJ2-1; TRBD2 fits 12 bases in the junction. The sequenced sample was PBMCs. The CDR3 protein is CASSSWTSGIWSYNEQFF. The DNA sequence is TGTGCCAGCAGTTCATGGACTAGCGGGATTTGGTCCTACAATGAGCAGTTCTTC.